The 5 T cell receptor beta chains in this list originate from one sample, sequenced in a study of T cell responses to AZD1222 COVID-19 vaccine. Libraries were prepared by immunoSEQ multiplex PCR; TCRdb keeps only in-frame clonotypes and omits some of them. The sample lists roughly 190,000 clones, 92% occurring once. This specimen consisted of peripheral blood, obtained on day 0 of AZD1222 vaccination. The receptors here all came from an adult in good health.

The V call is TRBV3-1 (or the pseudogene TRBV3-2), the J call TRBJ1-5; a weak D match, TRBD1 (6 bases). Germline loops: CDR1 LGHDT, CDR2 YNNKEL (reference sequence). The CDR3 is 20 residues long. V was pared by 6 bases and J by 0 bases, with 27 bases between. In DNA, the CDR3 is TGTGCCAGCAGGTCAATGCGCGTTACAGGGCAGCCTTATAGCAATCAGCCCCAGCATTTT. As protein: CASRSMRVTGQPYSNQPQHF.

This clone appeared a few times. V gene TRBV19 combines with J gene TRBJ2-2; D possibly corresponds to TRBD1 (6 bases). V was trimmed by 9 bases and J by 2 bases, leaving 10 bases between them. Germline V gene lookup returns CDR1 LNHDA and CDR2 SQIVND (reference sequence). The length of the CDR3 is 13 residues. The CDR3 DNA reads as TGTGCCAGCCGGACAGCCAACACCGGGGAGCTGTTTTTT. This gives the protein CASRTANTGELFF.

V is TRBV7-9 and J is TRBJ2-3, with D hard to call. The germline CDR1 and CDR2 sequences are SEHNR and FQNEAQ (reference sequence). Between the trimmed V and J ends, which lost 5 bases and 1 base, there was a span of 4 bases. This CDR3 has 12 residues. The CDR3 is CASSVGTDTQYF. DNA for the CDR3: TGTGCCAGCAGCGTAGGCACAGATACGCAGTATTTT.

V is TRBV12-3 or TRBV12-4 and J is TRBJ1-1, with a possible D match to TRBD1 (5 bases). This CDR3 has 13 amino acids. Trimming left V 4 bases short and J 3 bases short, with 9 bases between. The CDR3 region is CASSSTGYTEAFF. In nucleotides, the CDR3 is TGTGCCAGCAGTTCCACAGGATACACTGAAGCTTTCTTT.

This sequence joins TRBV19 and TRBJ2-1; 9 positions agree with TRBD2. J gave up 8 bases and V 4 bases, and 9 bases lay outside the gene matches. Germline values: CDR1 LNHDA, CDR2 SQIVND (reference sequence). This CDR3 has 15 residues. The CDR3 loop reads CASSSQRGESDEQFF. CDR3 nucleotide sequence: TGTGCCAGTAGTAGCCAGCGGGGGGAGAGCGATGAGCAGTTCTTC.